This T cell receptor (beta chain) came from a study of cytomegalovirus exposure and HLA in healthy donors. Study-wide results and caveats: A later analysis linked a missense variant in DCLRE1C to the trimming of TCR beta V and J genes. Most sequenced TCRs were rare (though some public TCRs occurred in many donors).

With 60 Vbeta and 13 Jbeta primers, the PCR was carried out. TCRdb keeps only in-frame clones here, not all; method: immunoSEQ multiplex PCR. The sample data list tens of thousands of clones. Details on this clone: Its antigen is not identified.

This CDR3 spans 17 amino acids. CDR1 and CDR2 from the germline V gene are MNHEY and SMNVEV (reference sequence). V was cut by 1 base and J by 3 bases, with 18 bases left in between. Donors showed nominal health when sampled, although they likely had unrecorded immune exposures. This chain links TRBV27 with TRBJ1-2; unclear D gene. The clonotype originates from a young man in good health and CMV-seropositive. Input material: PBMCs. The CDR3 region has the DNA TGTGCCAGCAGTTTATTCCCTCAGTCCGTCCTAGACTATGGCTACACCTTC. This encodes CASSLFPQSVLDYGYTF.